This T cell receptor beta chain was captured by sequencing in a study of blood T cell repertoires in COVID-19 (dated by TCRdb to the early 2020s). Looking at the study overall: The collaborator samples originated in the United States, Italy and Spain and spanned the acute and convalescent phases of COVID-19. The prospective study material was composed of cDNA or gDNA derived from T cells, B-cell-depleted T cells, or PBMCs. The repertoires were made available in a free public database intended to serve as a resource for research on the immune response to SARS-CoV-2. Sample metadata almost always included a de-identified subject ID, COVID-19 status, age in years and sex. Subjects who had been exposed to COVID-19, were actively infected with it, or had recovered from it provided the deeply sampled blood TCRbeta repertoires that made up the dataset. The samples were drawn from two sources: the first 160 participants of the ongoing ImmuneRACE study, and 950 to 1,500 subjects contributed by 6 global collaborators. Where available, HLA class I and class II types were obtained from metadata supplied by the sample provider rather than from assay-based typing.

What the research found in general, with its limitations: How much clinical and demographic metadata was included differed by source and by participant, and the metadata was provided uncurated.

This clone was counted only a few times. Its antigen is still unknown. Base quality data are lacking; no much larger clone is found one base away. TCRbeta CDR3 regions were amplified from genomic DNA using the immunoSEQ Assay, a bias-controlled multiplex PCR. The authors processed their data as follows. Nucleated cell counts per sample were estimated from amplification of reference gene primers within the assay. To quantify the absolute abundance of each unique TCRbeta CDR3 rearrangement, sequence reads were collapsed and filtered. For each sample, productive Simpson clonality was calculated by taking the square root of Simpson's diversity index across productive rearrangements. The clones in this table, taken by TCRdb from immuneACCESS, are in-frame only. Not every clone is retained; where verified, under half of the shortfall comes from an unresolved V gene, and the cause of the rest is unknown. V, J and clone size were drawn from that table, and D and trimming were deduced from the DNA. The table for this sample lists a few hundred thousand clones; roughly 86% of them were counted only once. Jointly, the top ten make up roughly 9% of the sample.

Each collaborating institution followed its own protocols to collect whole blood in K2EDTA tubes. Collaborator samples were shipped for TCRbeta analysis as frozen whole blood, isolated PBMCs, or DNA extracted from either sample type. The specimen was peripheral blood. The sequence derives from a man aged 18 to 29 with active or convalescent COVID-19.

The DNA sequence reads TGTGCCACCAGCAGAGAGCGGGCCTCCTACAATGAGCAGTTCTTC. Its translation reads: CATSRERASYNEQFF. In this chain, TRBV15 is recombined with TRBJ2-1; the D gene is possibly TRBD2, with 5 bases matching. For CDR1 and CDR2, the germline V gene (reference sequence) lists LNHNV and YYDKDF. Taken from cysteine to phenylalanine, the CDR3 has 15 residues. The retained sequence is limited to the CDR3, 45 bases, with the frame set at the first base. V gives up 0 bases and J gives up 0 bases, and the segment between their germline ends measures 6 bases.